The clone carrying this T cell receptor beta chain was seen a few times. Its target is not known. A junction end diverges from the germline sequence, so it may reflect a read error. This sample is drawn from a study of metastatic and nonmetastatic thyroid tumors. Background on the study: Patients with malignant and benign thyroid disease provided blood and tumor or nodule tissue, whose repertoires were compared. Study-level findings and limits: TCR beta diversity was reportedly significantly higher in malignant thyroid tumors than benign nodules, in blood and tumor.

Every patient was untreated before thyroid surgery. TCRdb re-called the PCR reads with MiXCR. Found here are tens of thousands of clones, less than 25% of them singletons; the top ten hold about 3.8%. CDR3 size: 12 residues. The chain is built from TRBV12-3 or TRBV12-4 and TRBJ2-2, with D maybe TRBD2 (5 bases). The specimen was blood. The sequence was collected from a male donor with papillary thyroid cancer or a benign thyroid nodule (not recorded which). Some clones in this sample may be carry-over from other donors' samples. The CDR3 coding sequence is TGTGCCAGCAGTTTGTCCACCGGGGAGCTGGTTTTT. Amino acid sequence: CASSLSTGELVF.